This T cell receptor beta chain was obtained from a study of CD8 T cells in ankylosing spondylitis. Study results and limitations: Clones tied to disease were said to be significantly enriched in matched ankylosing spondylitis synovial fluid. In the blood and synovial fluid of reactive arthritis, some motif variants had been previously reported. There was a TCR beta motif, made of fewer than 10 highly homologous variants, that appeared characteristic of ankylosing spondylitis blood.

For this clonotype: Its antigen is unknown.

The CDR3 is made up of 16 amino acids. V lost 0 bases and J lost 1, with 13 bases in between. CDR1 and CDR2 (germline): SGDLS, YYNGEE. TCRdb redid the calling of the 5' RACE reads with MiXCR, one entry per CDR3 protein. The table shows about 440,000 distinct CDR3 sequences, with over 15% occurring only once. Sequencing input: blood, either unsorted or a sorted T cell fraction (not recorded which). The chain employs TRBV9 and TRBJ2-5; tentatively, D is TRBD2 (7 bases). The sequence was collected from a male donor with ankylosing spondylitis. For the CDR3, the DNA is TGTGCCAGCAGCGTAGTTGCGGGGGCGATCCAAGAGACCCAGTACTTC. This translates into CASSVVAGAIQETQYF.